The clone carrying this T cell receptor beta chain was detected many times. Researchers took RNA transcripts and amplified TCR beta CDR3 regions from them. Scientists carried out first-round RT-PCR using HTBI primers and then a second-round multiplex PCR. TCRdb re-analysed the multiplex PCR reads in MiXCR, keeping a single row per CDR3 protein. The sample shows 340,000 or so distinct CDR3 sequences, 17% of them seen only once. Germline CDR1 and CDR2: MNHNS and SASEGT. The CDR3 totals 15 residues. V was clipped by 5 bases and J by 4 bases, with 17 bases between them. The source of the sample is a study of Graves' ophthalmopathy and Graves' hyperthyroidism.

This chain joins TRBV6-1 and TRBJ1-2; D not resolved. Material: peripheral blood. This sequence was found in an adult man with Graves' ophthalmopathy. CDR3 nucleotide sequence: TGTGCCAGCAGTCCCGGGAGTCCGGTCCGCTATGGCTACACCTTC. Its protein product is CASSPGSPVRYGYTF.